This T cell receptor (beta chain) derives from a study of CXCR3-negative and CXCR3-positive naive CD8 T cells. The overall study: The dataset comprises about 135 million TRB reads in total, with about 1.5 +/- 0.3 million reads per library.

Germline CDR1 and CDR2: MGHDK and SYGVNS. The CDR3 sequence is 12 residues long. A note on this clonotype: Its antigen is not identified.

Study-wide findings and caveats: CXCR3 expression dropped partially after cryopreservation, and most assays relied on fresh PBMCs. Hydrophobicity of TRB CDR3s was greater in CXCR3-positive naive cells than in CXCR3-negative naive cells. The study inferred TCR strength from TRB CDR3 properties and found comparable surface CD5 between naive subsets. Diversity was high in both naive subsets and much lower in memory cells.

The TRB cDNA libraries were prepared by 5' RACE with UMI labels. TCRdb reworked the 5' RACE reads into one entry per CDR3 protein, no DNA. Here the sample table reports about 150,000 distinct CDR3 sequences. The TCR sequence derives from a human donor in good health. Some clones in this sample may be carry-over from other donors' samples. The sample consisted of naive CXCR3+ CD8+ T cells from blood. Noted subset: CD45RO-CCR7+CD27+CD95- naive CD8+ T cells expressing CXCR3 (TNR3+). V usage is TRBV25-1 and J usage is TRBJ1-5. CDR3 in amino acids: CASSDRNQPQHF.